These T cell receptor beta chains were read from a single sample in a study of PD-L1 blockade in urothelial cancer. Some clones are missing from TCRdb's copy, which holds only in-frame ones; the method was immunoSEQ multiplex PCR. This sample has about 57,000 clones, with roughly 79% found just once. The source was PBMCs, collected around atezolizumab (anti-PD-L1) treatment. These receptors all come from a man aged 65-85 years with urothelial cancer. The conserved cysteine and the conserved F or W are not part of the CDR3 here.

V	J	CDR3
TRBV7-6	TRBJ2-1	ASSLNLAGGLRYNEQF
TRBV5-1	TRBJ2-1	ASSLVVSGEQF
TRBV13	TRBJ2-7	ASSLGSSYEQY
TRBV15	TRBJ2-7	ATSGGTGSYYEQY
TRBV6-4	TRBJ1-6	ASSMEGSSSPLH
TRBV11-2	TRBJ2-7	ASSITYEQY
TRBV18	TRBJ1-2	ASSRQDDGYT
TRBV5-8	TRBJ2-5	ASSGTGRETQY
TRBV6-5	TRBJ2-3	ASSYSTSALDTQY
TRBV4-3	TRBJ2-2	ASSQDYRLAGGVGELF
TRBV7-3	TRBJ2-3	ASSLRGQGTDTQY
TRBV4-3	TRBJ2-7	ASSQEPGGPIEQY
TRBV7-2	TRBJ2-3	ASSLAGSNADTQY
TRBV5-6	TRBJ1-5	ASSFRTGAYSNQPQH
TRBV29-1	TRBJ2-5	SVGPSGGKGETQY
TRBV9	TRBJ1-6	ASSVGAAGGLSPLH
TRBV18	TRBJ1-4	ASSRGGKLF
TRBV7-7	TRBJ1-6	ASSFQGYKNNSPLH
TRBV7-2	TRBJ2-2	ASSLAAQLAGETGELF
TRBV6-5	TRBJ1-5	ASSPQGGRNQPQH
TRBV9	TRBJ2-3	ASSFGQGSTDTQY
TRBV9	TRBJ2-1	ASSAGGDSYNEQF
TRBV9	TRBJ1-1	ASSPGQMNTEAF
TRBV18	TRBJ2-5	ASSPRQGAGETQY
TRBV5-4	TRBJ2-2	ASSFDRALNTGELF
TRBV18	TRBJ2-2	ASSPADTGELF
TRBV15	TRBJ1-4	ATSRDAGQEGEKLF
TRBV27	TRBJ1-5	ASSFRGTFDQPQH
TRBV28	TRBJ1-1	ASSPPQGSRTEAF
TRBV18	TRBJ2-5	ASSPLGAETQY
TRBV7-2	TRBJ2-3	ASSTGQGTDTQY
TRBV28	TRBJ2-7	AILRGGSNEQY
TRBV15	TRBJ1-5	ATSRGQKLGNQPQH
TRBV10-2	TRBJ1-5	ASLPRVFHQPQH
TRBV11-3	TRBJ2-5	ASSLAGLAGEPQY
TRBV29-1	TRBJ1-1	SVAYTQLNTEAF
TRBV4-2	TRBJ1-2	ASSQGGREFDGYT
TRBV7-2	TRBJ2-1	ASSWGLAGVAYNEQF
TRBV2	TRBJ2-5	ASAQGSQETQY
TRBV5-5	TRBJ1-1	ASSRRDIDTEAF
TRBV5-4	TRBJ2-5	ASSLGSGGAQETQY
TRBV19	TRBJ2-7	ASWGGGESYEQY
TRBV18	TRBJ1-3	ASSPSQGAPSGNTIY
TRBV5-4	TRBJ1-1	ASSLEGGITAF
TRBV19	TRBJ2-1	ASSIGGLYNEQF
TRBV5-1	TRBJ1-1	ASSPGELGAEAF
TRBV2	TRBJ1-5	ASRRDRGWGNQPQH
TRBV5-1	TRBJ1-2	ASSLTGMAYGYT
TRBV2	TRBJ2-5	ASSEATRLAELPRVETQY
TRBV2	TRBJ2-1	ASSSGGLYNEQF
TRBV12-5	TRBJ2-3	ASGWTGSTDTQY
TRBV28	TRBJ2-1	ASSFQGASYNEQF
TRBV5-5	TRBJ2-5	ASSFGTSGYQETQY
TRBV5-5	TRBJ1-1	ASSLTARSTEAF
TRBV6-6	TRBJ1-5	ASSYSTGFGQPQH
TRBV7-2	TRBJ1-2	ASSLGQGDGYT
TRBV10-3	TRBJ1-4	ATGTSQAGEKLF